This TCR beta chain came from a study of T cell changes during pregnancy in multiple sclerosis. CDR3 size: 15 residues. Germline V CDR1 and CDR2: SGHTA, FQGNSA. With 6 bases clipped from V and 1 base from J, the junction kept 4 bases outside the gene matches. Profiling relied on immunoSEQ multiplex PCR, and the TCRdb table lists in-frame clones only, not all of them. In the table there are tens of thousands of clones, over 75% of which are singletons. This specimen was peripheral blood, taken in the first trimester of pregnancy. The chain has TRBV7-2 and TRBJ2-7, with TRBD2 matching over 12 bases. The clonotype comes from a female donor with multiple sclerosis, enrolled in a pregnancy study. CDR3 protein: CASRPTSGSSYEQYF. The CDR3 coding sequence is TGTGCCAGCAGACCGACTAGCGGGAGTTCCTACGAGCAGTACTTC.